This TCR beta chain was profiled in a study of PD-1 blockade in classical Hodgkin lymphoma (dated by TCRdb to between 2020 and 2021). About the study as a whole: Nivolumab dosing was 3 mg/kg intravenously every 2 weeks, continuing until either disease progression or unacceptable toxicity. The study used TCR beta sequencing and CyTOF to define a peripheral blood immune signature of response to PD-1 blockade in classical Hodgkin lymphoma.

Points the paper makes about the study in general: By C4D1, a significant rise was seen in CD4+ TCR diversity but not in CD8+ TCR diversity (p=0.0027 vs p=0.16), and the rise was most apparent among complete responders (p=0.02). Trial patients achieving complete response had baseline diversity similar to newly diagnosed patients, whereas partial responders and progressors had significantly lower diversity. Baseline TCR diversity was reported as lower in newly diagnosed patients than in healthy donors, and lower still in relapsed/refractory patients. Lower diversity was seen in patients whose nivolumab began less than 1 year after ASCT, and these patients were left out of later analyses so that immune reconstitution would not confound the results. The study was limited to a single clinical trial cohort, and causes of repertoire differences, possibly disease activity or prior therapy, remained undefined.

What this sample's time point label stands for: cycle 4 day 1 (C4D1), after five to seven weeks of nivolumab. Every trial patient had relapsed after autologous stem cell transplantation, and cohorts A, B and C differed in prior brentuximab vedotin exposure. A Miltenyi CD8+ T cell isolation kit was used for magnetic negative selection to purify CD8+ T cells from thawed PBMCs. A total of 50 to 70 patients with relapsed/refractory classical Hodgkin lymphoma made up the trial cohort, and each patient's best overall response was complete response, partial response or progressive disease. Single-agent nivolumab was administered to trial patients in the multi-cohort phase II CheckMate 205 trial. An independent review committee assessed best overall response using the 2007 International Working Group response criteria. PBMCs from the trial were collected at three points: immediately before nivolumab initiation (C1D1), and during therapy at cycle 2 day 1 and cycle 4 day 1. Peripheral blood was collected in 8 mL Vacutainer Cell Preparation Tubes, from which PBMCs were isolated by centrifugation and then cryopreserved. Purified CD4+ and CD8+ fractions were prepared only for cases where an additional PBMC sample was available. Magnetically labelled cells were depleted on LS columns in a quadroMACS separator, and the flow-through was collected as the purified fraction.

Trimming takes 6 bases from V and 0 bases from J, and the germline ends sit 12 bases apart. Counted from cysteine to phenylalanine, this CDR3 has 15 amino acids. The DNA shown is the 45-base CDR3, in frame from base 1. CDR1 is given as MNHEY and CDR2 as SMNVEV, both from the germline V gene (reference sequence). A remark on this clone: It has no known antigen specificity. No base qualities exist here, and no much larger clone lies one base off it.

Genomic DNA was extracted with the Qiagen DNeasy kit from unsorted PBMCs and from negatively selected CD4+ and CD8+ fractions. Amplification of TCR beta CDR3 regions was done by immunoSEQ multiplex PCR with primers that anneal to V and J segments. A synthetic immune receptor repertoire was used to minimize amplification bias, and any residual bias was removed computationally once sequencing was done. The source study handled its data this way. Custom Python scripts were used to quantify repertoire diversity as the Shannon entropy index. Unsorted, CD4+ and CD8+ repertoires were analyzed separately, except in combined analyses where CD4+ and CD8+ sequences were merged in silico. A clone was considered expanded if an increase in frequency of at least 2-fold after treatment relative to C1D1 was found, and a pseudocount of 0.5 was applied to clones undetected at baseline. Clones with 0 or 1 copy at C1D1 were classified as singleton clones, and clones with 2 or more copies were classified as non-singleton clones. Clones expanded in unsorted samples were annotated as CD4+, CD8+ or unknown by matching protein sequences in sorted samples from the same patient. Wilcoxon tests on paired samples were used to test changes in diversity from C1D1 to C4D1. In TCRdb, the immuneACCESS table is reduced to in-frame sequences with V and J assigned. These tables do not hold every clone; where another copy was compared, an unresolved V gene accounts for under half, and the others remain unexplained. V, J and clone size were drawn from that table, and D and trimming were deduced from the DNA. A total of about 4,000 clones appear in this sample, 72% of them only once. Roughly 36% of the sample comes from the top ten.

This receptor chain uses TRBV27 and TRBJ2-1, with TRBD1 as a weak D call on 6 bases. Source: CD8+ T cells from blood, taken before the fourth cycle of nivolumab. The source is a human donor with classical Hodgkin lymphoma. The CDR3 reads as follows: CASRPGQSSYNEQFF. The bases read TGTGCCAGCAGGCCAGGACAGAGCTCCTACAATGAGCAGTTCTTC.